Listed here are 17 T cell receptor beta chains from one sample, sequenced in a study of CD8+CD57+ T cells in acquired aplastic anemia. It was genomic DNA that served as the template for profiling TCR beta VDJ and CDR3. TCRdb reprocessed the reads with MiXCR, giving one entry per CDR3 protein. The data show approximately 170,000 distinct CDR3 sequences, around half seen once. The sequenced sample was sorted CD4+, CD8+, or CD8+CD57+ T cells (not recorded which) from PBMCs. The receptor set was obtained from a human donor in good health, serving as a control.

This chain uses TRBV6-5 with TRBJ2-5; 10 bases match TRBD1. J was trimmed by 5 bases and V by 6 bases; bases with no gene match: 6. The CDR3 spans 14 residues. Looked up from germline, CDR1 is MNHEY and CDR2 is SVGAGI. CDR3 amino acids: CASSPTGQGETQYF. Here the CDR3 DNA reads TGTGCCAGCAGCCCGACGGGACAGGGGGAGACCCAGTACTTC.

The chain uses TRBV10-3 and TRBJ2-5; 7 bases are shared with TRBD1. Trimming at V came to 5 bases and at J to 3 bases, leaving 3 bases not matched to a gene. Germline V gene data show CDR1 as ENHRY and CDR2 as SYGVKD. There are 13 residues in the CDR3. The CDR3 sequence is CAISRDSKETQYF. CDR3 coding DNA: TGTGCCATCAGTAGGGACAGTAAAGAGACCCAGTACTTC.

This sequence joins TRBV7-3 and TRBJ1-5, with D tentatively TRBD1 (6 bases). CDR1 and CDR2 from the germline V gene are SGHTA and FQGTGA. CDR3 length: 15 amino acids. V lost 5 bases to trimming and J lost 3 bases, with 14 bases between them. The CDR3 region is CASSRTQGFNQPQHF. The CDR3 nucleotides are TGTGCCAGCAGCCGAACACAGGGATTCAATCAGCCCCAGCATTTT.

This clonotype has a count of ten or more. This sequence joins TRBV12-3 or TRBV12-4 and TRBJ1-1, with D possibly being TRBD1 (5 bases). This CDR3 has 14 amino acids. Deletions cut 7 bases from V and 0 bases from J, with 12 bases between. CDR3 sequence reads: CASTSRGMNTEAFF. The DNA for the CDR3 is TGTGCCAGCACGTCTAGGGGCATGAACACTGAAGCTTTCTTT.

In this sample, this clonotype turned up once. The chain combines TRBV7-9 with TRBJ1-2, with 10 bases that match TRBD1. Germline CDR1 SEHNR, CDR2 FQNEAQ (reference sequence). This CDR3 is 15 amino acids long. The junction had 11 bases not matched to a gene; V was cut back by 8 bases and J by 5 bases. The CDR3 nucleotides are TGTGCCAGCTCACCAGAGGGACAGGGGTTGTATGGCTACACCTTC. Its translation is CASSPEGQGLYGYTF.

This chain links TRBV7-2 with TRBJ2-3; TRBD1 aligns across 7 bases. V was clipped by 5 bases and J by 9 bases; unmatched bases: 11. The V gene's germline CDR1 is SGHTA and CDR2 FQGNSA. The CDR3 is 14 amino acids. The CDR3 loop reads CASSRGIGQETQYF. The CDR3 DNA sequence: TGTGCCAGCAGCCGAGGCATAGGACAGGAAACGCAGTATTTT.

The V gene is TRBV29-1, the J gene TRBJ1-2; no reliable D call. Germline V lookup: CDR1 SQVTM, CDR2 ANQGSEA. Trimming took 5 bases from V and 10 from J, leaving 11 bases between them. There are 10 residues in the CDR3. The CDR3 protein is CSVSVPDYTF. Here the CDR3 DNA reads TGCAGCGTTTCGGTGCCGGACTACACCTTC.

The J gene is TRBJ2-7, the V gene TRBV7-8; 13 bases agree with TRBD2. The CDR3 contains 20 residues. J was trimmed by 0 bases and V by 4 bases; bases with no gene match: 15. CDR1 and CDR2 from the germline V gene are SGHVS and FQNEAQ. The CDR3, as DNA: TGTGCCAGCAGCTCTCCTAGGCCCCTCACTAGCGGGGGGGGCTCCTACGAGCAGTACTTC. It specifies CASSSPRPLTSGGGSYEQYF.

V and J are TRBV20-1 and TRBJ2-5, with D possibly being TRBD1 or TRBD2 (6 bases each). The CDR3 spans 17 residues. CDR1 and CDR2 from the germline V gene are DFQATT and SNEGSKA (reference sequence). V gave up 3 bases and J gave up 5 bases, with 25 bases separating them. The CDR3 bases are TGCAGTGCTAGGGATAGCCCCACGTGGGGGGCGGGTGAGACCCAGTACTTC. Its translation: CSARDSPTWGAGETQYF.

This clonotype was detected only a few times. In DNA form, the CDR3 reads TGTGCCAGCAGTGAAGCTCCCGGGAAAGAGACCCAGTACTTC. Translating it yields CASSEAPGKETQYF. This chain connects TRBV2 to TRBJ2-5; D may be TRBD2 (5 bases). V shed 0 bases and J shed 3 bases, with 8 bases lying between them. This CDR3 is built from 14 residues. CDR1 and CDR2 from the germline V gene are SNHLY and FYNNEI. Filled out from reference TRBV2 and TRBJ2-5, the complete variable domain reads EPEVTQTPSHQVTQMGQEVILRCVPISNHLYFYWYRQILGQKVEFLVSFYNNEISEKSEIFDDQFSVERPDGSNFTLKIRSTKLEDSAMYFCASSEAPGKETQYFGPGTRLLVL.

V gene TRBV10-3 combines with J gene TRBJ2-7; 10 nucleotides agree with TRBD1. The CDR3 contains 14 residues. Germline lookup yields CDR1 ENHRY and CDR2 SYGVKD. After removal of 6 bases from V and 3 bases from J, the junction contained 5 bases not matched to a gene. Here the CDR3 DNA reads TGTGCCATCAGGAGGGGACAGGGGTTCTACGAGCAGTACTTC. Translation gives CAIRRGQGFYEQYF.

The rearrangement joins TRBV10-2 to TRBJ1-5; 9 positions match TRBD1. The CDR3 has 15 residues. Germline values: CDR1 WSHSY, CDR2 SAAADI. V gave up 6 bases and J gave up 2 bases; unmatched junction bases: 5. As DNA, the CDR3 is TGCGCCAGCAGCTGGACAGGGGTCGGCAATCAGCCCCAGCATTTT. Translation: CASSWTGVGNQPQHF.

This clonotype was seen at least ten times. The chain is built from TRBV7-9 and TRBJ1-2; D not resolved. Per the germline V gene, CDR1 is SEHNR and CDR2 is FQNEAQ (reference sequence). The CDR3 loop spans 13 amino acids. Trimming took off 5 bases at V and 0 bases at J, with 7 bases between the two ends. CDR3 sequence reads: CASSDKANYGYTF. The CDR3 coding sequence is TGTGCCAGCAGCGACAAGGCTAACTATGGCTACACCTTC.

This clonotype has a count of ten or more. This chain joins TRBV10-3 and TRBJ1-1; maybe TRBD1 (5 bases). The CDR3 covers 14 residues. V dropped 7 bases and J dropped 5 bases, with 17 bases sitting between them. CDR1 is ENHRY and CDR2 is SYGVKD in the germline V gene. The CDR3 protein is CAITPRDSGTEAFF. DNA of the CDR3: TGTGCCATCACCCCTAGGGACTCCGGGACTGAAGCTTTCTTT.

The gene calls are TRBV5-1 and TRBJ1-2; 11 nucleotides line up with TRBD1. In germline, CDR1 is SGHRS, CDR2 YFSETQ. J was trimmed by 5 bases and V by 4 bases; bases with no gene match: 7. This CDR3 is built from 15 residues. CDR3 DNA: TGCGCCAGCAGCCCGGGACAGGGGGTAGGGTATGGCTACACCTTC. It is translated as CASSPGQGVGYGYTF.

V usage is TRBV19 and J usage is TRBJ2-7, with a weak D call TRBD2 (5 bases). CDR1 is LNHDA and CDR2 is SQIVND in the germline V gene (reference sequence). Trimming removed 3 bases at V and 4 bases at J, with 13 bases between. The CDR3 covers 14 residues. CDR3 DNA: TGTGCCAGTAGTATCGGAGGAAACCTTTACGAGCAGTACTTC. It translates to CASSIGGNLYEQYF.

For the CDR3, the DNA is TGTGCCAGCAGTGACCGGGGAGGGACCGGGGAGCTGTTTTTT. Residues: CASSDRGGTGELFF. The V gene is TRBV2, the J gene TRBJ2-2; 7 bases agree with TRBD2. Germline CDR1 SNHLY, CDR2 FYNNEI. V lost 3 bases and J lost 5; bases outside the gene matches: 3. The CDR3 consists of 14 residues.